Only one count was recorded for the clone carrying this T cell receptor beta chain. Other DNA sequences within the sample encode an identical CDR3. Per the authors' pipeline: Nucleated cell counts were estimated from reference gene primer amplification. Assay: immunoSEQ multiplex PCR; the TCRdb copy retains only in-frame clones and omits some. V and J calls and clone size are as listed in that table; D and trimming were resolved from the DNA. The data hold approximately 91,000 clones, with approximately 80% observed a single time. This sample was taken from a study of blood T cell repertoires in COVID-19. As for the study in general: Acute and convalescent COVID-19 specimens originated in the United States, Italy and Spain. PBMCs, B-cell-depleted T cells, or T cells provided the cDNA or gDNA that made up the material.

V was pared by 4 bases and J by 4 bases, with 17 bases between. The CDR3 runs 16 residues. CDR1 SGHRS and CDR2 YFSETQ come from the germline V gene. This sequence joins TRBV5-1 and TRBJ2-2, with D tentatively TRBD1 (6 bases). The clonotype comes from a woman of 80 years or more with acute or convalescent COVID-19. The sequencing sample was made of peripheral blood. DNA for the CDR3: TGCGCCAGCAGCGTGGGACAAGGCTACACCACCGGGGAGCTGTTTTTT. Translating gives CASSVGQGYTTGELFF.